This T cell receptor beta chain was found in a study of monozygotic twins with inflammatory bowel disease. Looked up from germline, CDR1 is LGHDT and CDR2 is YNNKEL (reference sequence). CDR3 length: 14 residues. On this clonotype: The antigen is undetermined.

TCRdb reanalyzed the 5' RACE reads and collapses them to one entry per CDR3 protein, without DNA. The sample table sets out 300,000 to 450,000 distinct CDR3 sequences. Findings of the study overall: Healthy co-twins had higher TCRbeta inverse Simpson diversity than their IBD twins. Researchers were unable to tell different T cell subtypes apart.

The TCR was taken from a human donor with ulcerative colitis or Crohn's disease, or a healthy co-twin of an affected twin (not recorded which). Sequencing input: blood. This rearrangement joins TRBV3-1 to TRBJ2-5; TCRdb outputs TRBD1, but without DNA this stays unchecked. The CDR3 reads CASSPTGQRGTQYF.